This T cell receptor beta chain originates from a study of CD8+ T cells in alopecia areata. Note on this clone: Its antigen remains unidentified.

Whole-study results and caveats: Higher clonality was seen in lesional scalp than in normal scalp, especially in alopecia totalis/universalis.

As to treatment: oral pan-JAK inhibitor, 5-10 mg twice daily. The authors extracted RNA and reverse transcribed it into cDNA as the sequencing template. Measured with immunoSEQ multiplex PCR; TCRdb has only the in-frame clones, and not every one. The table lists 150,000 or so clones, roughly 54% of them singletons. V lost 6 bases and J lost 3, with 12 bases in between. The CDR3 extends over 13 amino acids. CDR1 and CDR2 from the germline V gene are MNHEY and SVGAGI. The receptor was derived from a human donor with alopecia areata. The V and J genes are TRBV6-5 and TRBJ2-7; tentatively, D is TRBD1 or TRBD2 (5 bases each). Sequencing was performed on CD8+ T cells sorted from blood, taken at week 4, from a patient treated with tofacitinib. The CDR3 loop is CASSPRGSYEQYF. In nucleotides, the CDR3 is TGTGCCAGCAGCCCGAGGGGAAGCTACGAGCAGTACTTC.